The entry that follows covers one TCR beta chain sequence. This clone was recorded a few times. It lacks a known antigen. No base-level quality is on record; no much larger clone is a single base apart. Each donor gave one peripheral blood draw, roughly 110 mL on average, collected into heparinised tubes. Using a panel that included CD45RO, CCR7, CD25, CD127, CD95 and CD27, naive, central memory, regulatory and stem cell-like memory CD4+ T cells were sorted on a BD FACSAria II. A purity above 98% was achieved for all sorted populations. PBMCs were separated immediately by Lymphoprep density gradient centrifugation and were stained directly, without being cultured. To minimize batch effects, samples were stained and sorted in pairs, one healthy donor with one patient per experiment. The data originate from a study of beta chain features in type 1 diabetes (dated by TCRdb to the late 2010s). Regarding the complete study: Patients and healthy donors did not differ in mean age, gender distribution, total cell number or subset yield. A total of roughly 100,000,000 sorted cells were examined across all samples, and the number of cells per subset was strongly correlated with RNA yield. In the study, recently diagnosed type 1 diabetes patients and matched healthy donors were compared on the TCRB repertoires of their sorted circulating CD4+ T cell subsets. Whereas all 28 donors provided naive and central memory subsets, regulatory and stem cell-like memory subsets were isolated from just 8 patients and roughly eight healthy donors.

The paper's findings and limits, for the study overall: At VDJ recombination sites, patients with type 1 diabetes made fewer insertions and deleted more nucleotides, a pattern implying thymic rearrangement abnormalities. Naive, central memory and regulatory TCRB repertoires appeared more similar among patients than among healthy donors. PCR may preferentially amplify shorter templates, but because patient and control samples were amplified and corrected together, any resulting skew would affect both groups equally. Because cDNA rather than genomic DNA was sequenced, highly expressing activated cells could have been over-represented, although no difference in activation and CD3 levels was found between groups. A moderate but significant shortening of TCRB CDR3 length was observed in type 1 diabetes patients in all four CD4+ subsets. Only small numbers of individuals were included in the HLA sub-analyses, which left unresolved whether HLA type had any influence on TCRB rearrangement.

The entire isolated RNA was reverse transcribed using the High Capacity cDNA Reverse Transcription Kit, and thus expressed TCRB transcripts were sequenced. Naive, central memory and regulatory T cell samples underwent deep immunoSEQ sequencing, averaging about 3.57 million total reads per sample. After sorted cells were lysed in RLT buffer, RNA was extracted with DNase-treated RNeasy Micro or Mini kits, with the choice depending on cell number. Each cell subset was processed separately to prevent cross-contamination, with patient and healthy donor samples processed together. The immunoSEQ multiplex PCR was used to amplify TCRB sequences from cDNA, yielding 87-bp fragments that span the CDR3 region. The amplicons were sequenced using the Illumina HiSeq platform. The study's own analysis went as follows. PCR bias was corrected computationally using synthetic template baselines, and reads within Hamming distance 2 were collapsed, with unmergeable singletons discarded. Reads were aligned against IMGT to assign V, D and J genes, CDR3 length and insertions or deletions at six rearrangement sites. Within each subset, clonotype counts were normalized to sorted cell number, after which true diversity and Gini coefficients were computed with the tcR R package. The overlap coefficient, calculated on TCRB nucleotide sequences, was used to measure repertoire sharing. As a proxy for the pre-selection repertoire, out-of-frame TCRB sequences from naive cells were analyzed. This is the immuneACCESS table as TCRdb keeps it, with only in-frame sequences that have V and J called. A part of the clones is gone; compared with another copy, unresolved V genes explain less than half, and the rest is unexplained. V, J and clone size reflect that table, while D and trimming were determined from the DNA. The sample table contains approximately 340,000 clones; only one count was recorded for about 14% of them. Clones ranked in the top ten supply under 0.02% of the sample.

The sample comprised naive CD4+ T cells from blood. Read against the paper, the sample's cell subset or site label means: true naive CD4+ T cells. The TCR originated in a young woman in good health.

CDR3 loop: CSVEDHQAGQAFF. The nucleotide sequence reads TGCAGCGTTGAAGATCATCAGGCAGGGCAAGCTTTCTTT. The V gene is TRBV29-1 and the J gene is TRBJ1-1; TRBD1 might be the D gene, on 5 matching bases. Trimming takes 0 bases from V and 9 bases from J, and the germline ends sit 14 bases apart. CDR1 is given as SQVTM and CDR2 as ANQGSEA, both from the germline V gene. The CDR3 covers 13 residues, taking in both the cysteine and the phenylalanine. Here the CDR3 DNA is all that survives: 39 bases in frame from base 1.